The TCR beta chain described here comes from a study of human T cells and chemical hapten exposure. Overall study: Throughout a study of 20 to 30 weeks, patients underwent weekly scalp administration of diphenylcyclopropenone doses.

Study results and caveats: Against controls, expanded TCRs gave rise to significantly more large CDR3 similarity clusters. Alopecia affecting every donor means their immune response may not match healthy people's.

There are many counts of this clonotype. Its specificity is not known. The CDR3 extends over 14 amino acids. Germline-derived CDR1 and CDR2 are SEHNR and FQNEAQ (reference sequence). The V end was cut by 0 bases, the J end by 5 bases, with 7 bases between. A single record per CDR3 protein comes from TCRdb applying MiXCR to the RACE reads. The data hold about 160,000 distinct CDR3 sequences, with about a quarter observed a single time. The time point: patch test 3, about 24 weeks after DPC sensitization. Treatment here: therapeutic diphenylcyclopropenone sensitization with weekly scalp DPC. Staff drew blood before applying each patch test.

The source of this sequence is a young woman with alopecia areata. Some clones in this sample may be carry-over from other donors' samples. Here the sequenced sample was whole blood, taken in connection with sensitization to the hapten diphenylcyclopropenone (DPC). The V and J genes are TRBV7-9 and TRBJ2-2, with D perhaps TRBD1 (5 bases). CDR3: CASSLAAGTGELFF. The CDR3 DNA is TGTGCCAGCAGCTTAGCGGCAGGGACCGGGGAGCTGTTTTTT.